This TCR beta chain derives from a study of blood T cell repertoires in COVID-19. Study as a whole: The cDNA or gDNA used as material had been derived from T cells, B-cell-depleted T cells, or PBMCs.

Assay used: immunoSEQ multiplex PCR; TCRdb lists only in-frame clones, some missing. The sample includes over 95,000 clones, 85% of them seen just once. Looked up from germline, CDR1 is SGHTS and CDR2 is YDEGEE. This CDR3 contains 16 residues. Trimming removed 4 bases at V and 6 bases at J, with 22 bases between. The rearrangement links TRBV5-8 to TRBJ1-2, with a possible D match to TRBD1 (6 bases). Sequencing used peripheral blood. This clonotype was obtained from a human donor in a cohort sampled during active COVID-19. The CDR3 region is CASSRDGDIRRDGYTF. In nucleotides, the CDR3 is TGTGCCAGCAGCCGCGACGGGGACATCCGAAGGGATGGCTACACCTTC.